The 16 T cell receptor beta chains given below trace back to one sample, sequenced in a study of cytomegalovirus exposure and HLA in healthy donors. This PCR relied on a set of 60 Vbeta primers and 13 Jbeta primers. Only in-frame clones appear in the TCRdb table, and some are missing; sequencing was by immunoSEQ multiplex PCR. The sample records under 200,000 clones, under 80% being singletons. The sample consisted of PBMCs. Every receptor here comes from a middle-aged man in good health and CMV-seronegative.

The V and J genes are TRBV15 and TRBJ1-4; 9 bases map to TRBD1. V lost 3 bases to trimming and J lost 7 bases; unmatched junction nucleotides: 6. CDR1 LNHNV and CDR2 YYDKDF come from the germline V gene (reference sequence). The CDR3 loop spans 15 amino acids. Here the CDR3 DNA reads TGTGCCACCAGCAGTATACAGGGGGCGGGTGAAAAACTGTTTTTT. Residues: CATSSIQGAGEKLFF.

This clone was detected a few times. V usage is TRBV4-3 and J usage is TRBJ2-2; perhaps TRBD1 as D (6 bases). Per the germline V gene, CDR1 is LGHNA and CDR2 is YSLEER. The CDR3 sequence is 16 residues long. V was cut by 4 bases and J by 3 bases, with 15 bases left in between. The CDR3 here is CASSPVTGPDTGELFF. CDR3 DNA: TGCGCCAGCAGCCCCGTCACAGGGCCCGACACCGGGGAGCTGTTTTTT.

The gene calls are TRBV6-4 and TRBJ2-2, with 9 bases that match TRBD2. The CDR3 extends over 16 amino acids. The germline gives CDR1 MRHNA, CDR2 SNTAGT. After removal of 6 bases from V and 0 bases from J, the junction contained 5 bases not matched to a gene. The CDR3, as DNA: TGTGCCAGCAGCCGGACTAGCGTCGCGAACACCGGGGAGCTGTTTTTT. Residues: CASSRTSVANTGELFF.

The chain links TRBV11-2 to TRBJ2-1, with 8 positions matching TRBD2. The V gene end was trimmed by 5 bases and the J gene end by 1 base; junction bases not matched to a gene: 4. Per the germline V gene, CDR1 is SGHAT and CDR2 is FQNNGV. The CDR3 consists of 15 residues. The CDR3 loop is CASSSSGESYNEQFF. In nucleotides, the CDR3 is TGTGCCAGCAGCAGTAGCGGGGAATCCTACAATGAGCAGTTCTTC.

V and J are TRBV5-1 and TRBJ2-6, with D possibly being TRBD2 (5 bases). Germline lookup yields CDR1 SGHRS and CDR2 YFSETQ. The CDR3 runs to 19 residues. The V end was cut by 2 bases, the J end by 0 bases, with 18 bases between. CDR3 sequence: CASSLRGSPLHSGANVLTF. CDR3 sequence (DNA): TGCGCCAGCAGCTTACGAGGGTCCCCCCTTCACTCTGGGGCCAACGTCCTGACTTTC.

V usage is TRBV5-1 and J usage is TRBJ2-5, with 9 nucleotides matching TRBD2. Germline CDR1 and CDR2: SGHRS and YFSETQ. V gave up 4 bases and J gave up 10 bases; unmatched junction bases: 17. The CDR3 contains 16 residues. The CDR3 DNA sequence: TGCGCCAGCAGCCCGGGAGACGCTAAAGCGGGGGGAAACCAGTACTTC. Its translation is CASSPGDAKAGGNQYF.

In nucleotides, the CDR3 is TGTGCCAGCAGCGGTCTCGGACAGGGAGAGCACATCATATATTTT. As protein: CASSGLGQGEHIIYF. This chain links TRBV9 with TRBJ1-3; 8 positions agree with TRBD1. Unmatched junction bases numbered 14, after V lost 3 bases and J lost 12 bases. Germline loops: CDR1 SGDLS, CDR2 YYNGEE. The CDR3 loop spans 15 amino acids.

The chain employs TRBV5-4 and TRBJ2-3, with a weak D call TRBD2 (6 bases). V lost 2 bases and J 2 bases, leaving 9 bases between the germline ends. CDR1 and CDR2 (germline): SGHNT, YYREEE (reference sequence). The CDR3 runs 14 residues. The CDR3 DNA reads TGTGCCAGCAGCTTCGGGGGAAACACAGATACGCAGTATTTT. The encoded protein is CASSFGGNTDTQYF.

This chain links TRBV5-4 with TRBJ1-4; weak D call: TRBD1 (5 bases). The V end lost 3 bases, the J end lost 7 bases, and 13 bases lay between the germline ends. CDR1 is SGHNT, CDR2 YYREEE, per germline (reference sequence). This CDR3 contains 14 residues. For the CDR3, the DNA is TGTGCCAGCAGCTCCCAAGGGGCCGGTGAAAAACTGTTTTTT. It is translated as CASSSQGAGEKLFF.

The rearrangement links TRBV5-6 to TRBJ1-1; D is unresolved. Trimming cost V 1 base and J 1 base, with 8 bases left between them. This CDR3 region has 14 residues. Germline CDR1 reads SGHDT; CDR2 reads YYEEEE. For the CDR3, the DNA is TGTGCCAGCAGCTTGTATCGGGGGAACACTGAAGCTTTCTTT. It specifies CASSLYRGNTEAFF.

The chain employs TRBV5-1 and TRBJ2-1; a weak D match, TRBD2 (7 bases). The V end was cut by 5 bases, the J end by 5 bases, with 14 bases between. Per the germline V gene, CDR1 is SGHRS and CDR2 is YFSETQ. This CDR3 contains 14 residues. CDR3 amino acids: CASSGGAFDNEQFF. In DNA, the CDR3 is TGCGCCAGCAGTGGGGGGGCTTTCGACAATGAGCAGTTCTTC.

This rearrangement joins TRBV6-1 to TRBJ1-4; no clear D gene. The CDR3 sequence is 14 residues long. V lost 6 bases to trimming and J lost 4 bases, with 12 bases between them. Germline V lookup: CDR1 MNHNS, CDR2 SASEGT. The CDR3 is CASRLQQHNEKLFF. CDR3 DNA: TGTGCCAGCAGATTACAACAGCATAATGAAAAACTGTTTTTT.

The J gene is TRBJ1-1, the V gene TRBV6-5; D remains unclear. The CDR3 spans 12 residues. Trimming took 5 bases from V and 5 from J, leaving 9 bases between them. Germline CDR1 reads MNHEY; CDR2 reads SVGAGI. Written as DNA, the CDR3 is TGTGCCAGCAGTGAATTCGGGACTGAAGCTTTCTTT. This codes for CASSEFGTEAFF.

The chain couples TRBV7-9 to TRBJ1-5, with unresolved D. CDR3 length equals 16 residues. Germline V lookup: CDR1 SEHNR, CDR2 FQNEAQ (reference sequence). V was trimmed by 5 bases and J by 1 base, leaving 15 bases between them. In DNA, the CDR3 is TGTGCCAGCAGCAGGGAGGCCGGCATAAGCAATCAGCCCCAGCATTTT. This sequence encodes CASSREAGISNQPQHF.

The chain uses TRBV5-1 and TRBJ2-1; TRBD1 aligns across 7 bases. The CDR3 loop spans 14 amino acids. Germline V lookup: CDR1 SGHRS, CDR2 YFSETQ. Germline trimming cut 0 bases from V and 9 bases from J; bases unmatched to any gene: 6. The CDR3 sequence: CASSLEGGWGEQFF. Written as DNA, the CDR3 is TGCGCCAGCAGCTTGGAAGGGGGCTGGGGTGAGCAGTTCTTC.

V gene TRBV7-9 combines with J gene TRBJ2-1; D is perhaps TRBD2 (6 bases). CDR3 length: 16 amino acids. The V and J ends lost 4 bases and 0 bases respectively, with 13 bases between them. Germline assignment: CDR1 SEHNR and CDR2 FQNEAQ (reference sequence). The CDR3 region has the DNA TGTGCCAGCAGCTCCCGAAGCGGGCTCTCCTACAATGAGCAGTTCTTC. Residues: CASSSRSGLSYNEQFF.